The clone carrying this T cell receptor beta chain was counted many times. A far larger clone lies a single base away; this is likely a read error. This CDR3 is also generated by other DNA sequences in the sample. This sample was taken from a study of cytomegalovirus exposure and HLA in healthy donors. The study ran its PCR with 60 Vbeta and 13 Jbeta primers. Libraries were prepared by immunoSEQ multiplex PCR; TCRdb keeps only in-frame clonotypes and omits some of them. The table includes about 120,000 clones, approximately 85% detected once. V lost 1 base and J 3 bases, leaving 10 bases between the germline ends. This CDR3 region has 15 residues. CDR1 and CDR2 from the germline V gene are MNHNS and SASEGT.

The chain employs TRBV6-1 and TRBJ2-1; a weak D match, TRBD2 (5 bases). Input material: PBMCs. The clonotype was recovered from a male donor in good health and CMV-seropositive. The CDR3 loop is CASSEERSGYNEQFF. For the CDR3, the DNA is TGTGCCAGCAGTGAAGAGCGGTCTGGCTACAATGAGCAGTTCTTC.